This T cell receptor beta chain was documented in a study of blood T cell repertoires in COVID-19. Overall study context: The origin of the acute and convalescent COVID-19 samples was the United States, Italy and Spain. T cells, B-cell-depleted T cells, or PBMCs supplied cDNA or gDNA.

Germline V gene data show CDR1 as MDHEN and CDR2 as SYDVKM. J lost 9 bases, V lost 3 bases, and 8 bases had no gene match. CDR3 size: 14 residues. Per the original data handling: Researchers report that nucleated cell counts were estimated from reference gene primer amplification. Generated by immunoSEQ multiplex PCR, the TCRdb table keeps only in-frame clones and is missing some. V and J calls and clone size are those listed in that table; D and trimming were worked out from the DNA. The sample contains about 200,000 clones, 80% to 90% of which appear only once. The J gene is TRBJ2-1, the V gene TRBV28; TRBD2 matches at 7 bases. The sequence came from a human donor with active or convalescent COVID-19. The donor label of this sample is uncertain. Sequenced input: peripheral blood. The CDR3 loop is CASSFGLADIEQFF. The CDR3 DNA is TGTGCCAGCAGTTTTGGTCTAGCGGATATTGAGCAGTTCTTC.